This T cell receptor (beta chain) is from a study of CD8+CD57+ T cells in acquired aplastic anemia. Germline CDR1 and CDR2: SNHLY and FYNNEI. Trimming pared 5 bases from V and 4 bases from J, leaving 9 bases between. There are 12 residues in the CDR3. The use of genomic DNA as template underpinned the TCR beta VDJ and CDR3 profiling. One entry per CDR3 protein results from TCRdb running MiXCR on the reads. The top ten clones hold around 1.3% of a sample with under 350,000 distinct CDR3 sequences, roughly 61% of them seen once. About this clonotype itself: Its antigen is unidentified.

Study conclusions and caveats: About 29 CD8+ CDR3 sequences occurred in both the patients and the controls.

Patients who underwent sequencing had shown CD8+CD57+ cell expansion by flow cytometry. The sequenced material came from sorted CD4+, CD8+, or CD8+CD57+ T cells (not recorded which) from PBMCs. The TCR comes from a human donor with aplastic anemia. This chain joins TRBV2 and TRBJ2-7; D gene ambiguous. The CDR3 loop reads CASSPTTYEQYF. CDR3 in DNA: TGTGCCAGCAGTCCAACAACGTACGAGCAGTACTTC. Filled out from reference TRBV2 and TRBJ2-7, the complete variable domain reads EPEVTQTPSHQVTQMGQEVILRCVPISNHLYFYWYRQILGQKVEFLVSFYNNEISEKSEIFDDQFSVERPDGSNFTLKIRSTKLEDSAMYFCASSPTTYEQYFGPGTRLTVT.